The rows below give T cell receptor beta chains drawn from one sample of a study of blood T cell repertoires in COVID-19. Here immunoSEQ multiplex PCR was the method, and the copy in TCRdb shows in-frame clones only, minus some. The sample lists around 230,000 clones, over 75% occurring once. The sequenced material came from peripheral blood. These TCRs come from a woman older than 75 with acute or convalescent COVID-19. The CDR3 runs from the conserved cysteine through the conserved F or W. The D gene is left open where the match is weak. Clone size is stated in some rows and not others, as once, few, many or a class when expanded.

v_call,j_call,clone_size,d_call,cdr3_aa,cdr3_nt
TRBV5-1,TRBJ2-1,-,TRBD2,CASSLGSGGVYNEQFF,TGCGCCAGCAGCCTGGGGAGCGGGGGGGTATACAATGAGCAGTTCTTC
TRBV24-1,TRBJ1-1,-,TRBD1,CATPGQRAEAFF,TGTGCCACCCCGGGACAGAGAGCCGAAGCTTTCTTT
TRBV7-7,TRBJ1-4,-,TRBD1,CASSQSGTGDEKLFF,TGTGCCAGCAGCCAATCCGGGACAGGGGATGAAAAACTGTTTTTT
TRBV28,TRBJ1-5,-,-,CASWEGGNQPQHF,TGTGCCAGCTGGGAGGGTGGCAATCAGCCCCAGCATTTT
TRBV7-9,TRBJ2-1,-,-,CASSLNSNEQFF,TGTGCCAGCAGCTTAAATAGCAATGAGCAGTTCTTC
TRBV19,TRBJ2-1,-,-,CASTKGGGEQFF,TGTGCCAGTACCAAGGGGGGGGGTGAGCAGTTCTTC
TRBV6-5,TRBJ1-1,-,-,CASSSTVNTEAFF,TGTGCCAGCAGCTCGACAGTGAACACTGAAGCTTTCTTT
TRBV4-2,TRBJ2-1,-,TRBD2,CASSQDGGSYNEQFF,TGTGCCAGCAGCCAAGATGGCGGGAGCTACAATGAGCAGTTCTTC
TRBV15,TRBJ2-1,many,-,CATSRDIPGTAGEQFF,TGTGCCACCAGCAGAGATATCCCAGGGACAGCGGGTGAGCAGTTCTTC
TRBV12-5,TRBJ2-7,-,-,CASGLVVGGPTDEQYF,TGTGCTAGTGGTTTGGTAGTTGGAGGACCCACGGACGAGCAGTACTTC
TRBV7-9,TRBJ1-2,-,TRBD1,CASSPGQGAITNYGYTF,TGTGCCAGCAGCCCAGGACAGGGGGCGATAACTAACTATGGCTACACCTTC
TRBV12-3/TRBV12-4,TRBJ1-4,-,-,CASSWTANEKLFF,TGTGCCAGCAGTTGGACAGCAAATGAAAAACTGTTTTTT
TRBV3-1/TRBV3-2,TRBJ2-7,-,TRBD2,CASSQGGRALEQYF,TGTGCCAGCAGCCAAGGCGGGAGGGCCCTCGAGCAGTACTTC
TRBV28,TRBJ2-7,few,-,CATTGLAYEQYF,TGTGCCACCACGGGACTCGCCTACGAGCAGTACTTC
TRBV4-2,TRBJ1-1,once,-,CASSQDGRATEAFF,TGTGCCAGCAGCCAAGATGGCAGGGCCACTGAAGCTTTCTTT
TRBV6-1,TRBJ2-3,-,-,CASSEASQGRADTQYF,TGTGCCAGCAGTGAAGCTAGTCAGGGGAGGGCAGATACGCAGTATTTT
TRBV19,TRBJ2-2,-,-,CASSVQNTGELFF,TGTGCCAGTAGTGTCCAGAACACCGGGGAGCTGTTTTTT
TRBV28,TRBJ1-2,-,TRBD1,CASSLVGQGASNYGYTF,TGTGCCAGCAGTTTAGTGGGACAGGGGGCGTCGAACTATGGCTACACCTTC
TRBV19,TRBJ1-2,-,-,CASREGDYGYTF,TGTGCCAGTAGAGAGGGCGACTATGGCTACACCTTC
TRBV6-5,TRBJ2-7,-,-,CASSSIGVGEQYF,TGTGCCAGCAGTTCCATCGGCGTCGGGGAGCAGTACTTC
TRBV19,TRBJ1-6,-,TRBD1,CASSIAAGGPSPLHF,TGTGCCAGTAGTATTGCTGCAGGGGGCCCCTCACCCCTCCACTTT
TRBV29-1,TRBJ1-2,-,-,CSVRRGRDYGYTF,TGCAGCGTTCGGAGAGGGAGAGACTATGGCTACACCTTC
TRBV27,TRBJ2-6,-,TRBD2,CASSGSGLAGAGANVLTF,TGTGCCAGCAGTGGTTCCGGACTAGCGGGAGCTGGGGCCAACGTCCTGACTTTC
TRBV6-5,TRBJ1-1,-,-,CASRSPASAFF,TGTGCCAGCAGGAGCCCAGCGAGCGCTTTCTTT
TRBV19,TRBJ1-1,-,TRBD1,CASSQTGDTEAFF,TGTGCCAGTAGCCAAACAGGGGACACTGAAGCTTTCTTT